This TCR beta chain was observed in a study of T-cell reconstitution after alpha-beta-depleted transplantation in children. This clonotype has a handful of counts. Unique molecular identifiers were built into the TCRbeta library. One entry per CDR3 protein, called by TCRdb with MiXCR from the PCR reads. The profile covers a few hundred thousand distinct CDR3 sequences, with 25% to 30% appearing a single time and approximately 39% taken by the ten largest. The CDR3 contains 17 residues. The trim removed 2 bases at V and 2 bases at J, leaving 11 bases unmatched. Germline CDR1 is DFQATT and CDR2 is SNEGSKA (reference sequence).

The rearrangement links TRBV20-1 to TRBJ2-1, with 8 bases that match TRBD2. The material was PBMCs, obtained before TCRalphabeta/CD19-depleted stem cell transplant. The clonotype originates from a boy less than two years old with Wiskott-Aldrich syndrome, due to receive a stem cell transplant. DNA of the CDR3: TGCAGTGCTAGACTCCGGCTAGCGGGCCGCCCCTACAATGAGCAGTTCTTC. Protein product: CSARLRLAGRPYNEQFF.